The 25 T cell receptor beta chains below come from one sample, sequenced in a study of breast tumors, draining lymph nodes, adjacent tissues. TCRdb itself ran the multiplex PCR reads through MiXCR, one entry per CDR3 protein. The table includes about 140,000 distinct CDR3 sequences, 30% to 35% detected once. Axillary draining lymph nodes of breast cancer patients supplied the node samples. The sequenced sample consisted of axillary lymph node tissue. Receptors were obtained from a female donor with breast cancer. Some clones in this sample may be carry-over from other donors' samples.

This clonotype showed up many times. This could be a read error, since a much larger clone is one nucleotide away. V gene TRBV2 combines with J gene TRBJ2-7; D could derive from TRBD1 or TRBD2 (5 bases each). The CDR3 has 15 residues. From germline, CDR1 is SNHLY and CDR2 FYNNEI. The CDR3: CAGSPGTVKAYEQYV. As DNA, the CDR3 is TGTGCCGGCAGTCCCGGGACGGTGAAAGCCTACGAGCAGTACGTC.

On this clonotype: Since a much larger clone is just one base distant, this may be a read error. This chain uses TRBV6-4 with TRBJ1-4, with D unclear. CDR1 MRHNA and CDR2 SNTAGT come from the germline V gene. This CDR3 has 15 residues. Trimming took 5 bases from V and 4 from J, leaving 14 bases between them. The DNA of the CDR3 is TGTGCCAGCAGTCGGAGGTCGACTGGTAATGAAAAACTGTTTTTT. Translation gives CASSRRSTGNEKLFF.

This clonotype was seen ten or more times. The CDR3 loop is CASSEYTDYGYTF. The CDR3 DNA is TGTGCCAGCAGTGAATATACAGACTATGGCTACACCTTC. The chain joins TRBV6-1 to TRBJ1-2; D gene uncertain. Germline V lookup: CDR1 MNHNS, CDR2 SASEGT. This CDR3 contains 13 residues. V lost 2 bases and J 3 bases, leaving 7 bases between the germline ends.

This clonotype has at least ten counts. The rearrangement joins TRBV28 to TRBJ2-7; D is unclear. CDR3 length equals 12 residues. Trimming pared 3 bases from V and 5 bases from J, leaving 8 bases between. In germline, CDR1 is MDHEN, CDR2 SYDVKM. The CDR3, as DNA: TGTGCCAGCAGTTTTTATAGGGACGAGCAGTACTTC. As protein: CASSFYRDEQYF.

Concerning this clonotype: One junction end disagrees with the germline gene, perhaps due to a read error. The chain joins TRBV4-2 to TRBJ1-1; D is ambiguous. This CDR3 has 12 amino acids. Per the germline V gene, CDR1 is LGHNA and CDR2 is YNFKEQ. The CDR3 nucleotides are TGTGCCAGCAGAAGCGTTGGTGGGGTCCCCGCTTTT. This translates into CASRSVGGVPAF.

This clonotype was picked up many times. The chain carries TRBV6-4 and TRBJ2-3, with 8 nucleotides matching TRBD2. The CDR3 has 14 amino acids. CDR1 is MRHNA and CDR2 is SNTAGT in the germline V gene. The junction had 4 bases not matched to a gene; V was cut back by 4 bases and J by 4 bases. The chain's CDR3 is CASSVGGGSDTQYF. The CDR3 bases are TGTGCCAGCAGTGTCGGGGGGGGGTCAGATACGCAGTATTTT.

Ten or more counts support this clonotype. This chain joins TRBV7-3 and TRBJ2-2, with a weak D call TRBD1 (6 bases). Germline V gene sequence: CDR1 SGHTA, CDR2 FQGTGA. CDR3 length: 13 amino acids. V lost 5 bases and J 6 bases, leaving 10 bases between the germline ends. CDR3 region: CASSRGQSGELFF. As DNA, the CDR3 is TGTGCCAGCAGCCGCGGACAGTCCGGGGAGCTGTTTTTT.

V gene TRBV6-7 combines with J gene TRBJ2-3; TRBD1 aligns across 9 bases. TRBV6-7 is sorted into the ORF group, with uncertain function. The CDR3 runs to 14 residues. The V segment lost 6 bases and the J segment 3 bases; nucleotides outside the gene matches: 4. The CDR3 sequence: CASRTGGATDTQYF. As DNA, the CDR3 is TGTGCCAGCAGAACAGGGGGCGCGACAGATACGCAGTATTTT.

The chain employs TRBV7-3 and TRBJ2-1, with 7 bases fitting TRBD2. Germline CDR1 reads SGHTA; CDR2 reads FQGTGA. V gave up 8 bases and J gave up 4 bases; unmatched junction bases: 11. The CDR3 loop spans 15 amino acids. The CDR3 DNA sequence: TGTGCCAGCGGGGGGGGAGTTTCGTGGTACAATGAGCAGTTCTTC. Translation gives CASGGGVSWYNEQFF.

This clonotype came up many times. The J gene is TRBJ2-3, the V gene TRBV20-1; 10 bases are a match to TRBD2. The CDR3 is made up of 15 amino acids. J lost 6 bases, V lost 6 bases, and 12 bases had no gene match. Germline CDR1 reads DFQATT; CDR2 reads SNEGSKA (reference sequence). The CDR3 region is CSAISGGAHRDTQYF. CDR3 nucleotides: TGCAGTGCAATCAGCGGGGGGGCCCATCGGGATACGCAGTATTTT.

CDR3 DNA: TGTGCCAGTACTCTAGCGGATAGCCACAATGAGCAGTATTTT. Translated, it gives CASTLADSHNEQYF. This chain connects TRBV7-3 to TRBJ2-3, with 7 bases matching TRBD2. The CDR3 has 14 residues. The germline gives CDR1 SGHTA, CDR2 FQGTGA. V was pared by 9 bases and J by 11 bases, with 17 bases of the junction left unmatched.

Only a few counts were recorded for this clonotype. This CDR3 is CASSRGQGSEQYF. The CDR3 bases are TGCGCCAGCAGCAGGGGACAGGGGTCCGAGCAGTACTTC. V is TRBV5-1 and J is TRBJ2-7, with 10 bases that match TRBD1. Germline CDR1 is SGHRS and CDR2 is YFSETQ. The CDR3 runs to 13 residues. V shed 4 bases and J 6 bases; nucleotides not matched to a gene: 4.

The sample holds many counts of this clonotype. The rearrangement links TRBV9 to TRBJ2-7; possible D gene TRBD2, 6 bases. Germline V gene sequence: CDR1 SGDLS, CDR2 YYNGEE. The CDR3 spans 15 residues. V was trimmed by 3 bases and J by 4 bases, leaving 17 bases between them. The CDR3 coding sequence is TGTGCCAGCAGCGCGGGTTTTGGTGGAGGGTACGAGCAGTACTTC. Its protein product is CASSAGFGGGYEQYF.

This clonotype was picked up a small number of times. It may be a read error: a sequence one base away is much more abundant. The rearrangement uses TRBV5-5 and TRBJ1-6; D uncertain. The V gene lost 0 bases and the J gene lost 8 bases, with 12 bases spanning the gap. CDR3 length: 15 amino acids. Germline CDR1 SGHKS, CDR2 YYEKEE (reference sequence). The CDR3 protein is CASSLVSAYYSPLHF. CDR3 nucleotides: TGTGCCAGCAGCTTGGTCTCAGCGTATTATTCACCCCTCCACTTT.

This clonotype showed up just once. This sequence joins TRBV20-1 and TRBJ2-3; D not certain. Deletions cut 5 bases from V and 6 bases from J, with 24 bases between. Germline CDR1 is DFQATT and CDR2 is SNEGSKA (reference sequence). The CDR3 is made up of 16 amino acids. CDR3 in amino acids: CSAEMASVPMMDTQYF. CDR3 coding DNA: TGCAGTGCTGAGATGGCCAGCGTTCCGATGATGGATACGCAGTATTTT.

The chain couples TRBV29-1 to TRBJ2-3; 8 nucleotides align to TRBD1. The CDR3 contains 13 residues. With V trimmed by 4 bases and J by 2 bases, 2 bases remained unmatched. Germline V gene lookup returns CDR1 SQVTM and CDR2 ANQGSEA. The CDR3 DNA reads as TGCAGCGTTGGGACAGGGAACACAGATACGCAGTATTTT. Its translation is CSVGTGNTDTQYF.

Details on this clonotype: A much larger clone differs from this one at a single base, so this may be a read error. The conserved closing phenylalanine or tryptophan is absent in this CDR3, likely reflecting a read error. The chain combines TRBV10-3 with TRBJ2-2, with TRBD1 matching over 9 bases. The CDR3 is 15 amino acids. The V gene's germline CDR1 is ENHRY and CDR2 SYGVKD. CDR3: CASSSQGALAGELFL. Here the CDR3 DNA reads TGTGCCAGCAGTTCACAGGGGGCGTTGGCCGGGGAGCTGTTTCTT.

This clonotype was seen only a few times. The V gene is TRBV6-6, the J gene TRBJ1-1, with D tentatively TRBD1 (5 bases). CDR3 length: 14 residues. Trimming removed 6 bases at V and 5 bases at J, with 16 bases between. Per the germline V gene, CDR1 is MNHNY and CDR2 is SVGAGI (reference sequence). The CDR3 region is CASSRKGTGTEAFF. The CDR3 DNA reads TGTGCCAGCAGCCGGAAAGGGACGGGAACTGAAGCTTTCTTT.

This clonotype turned up a few times. This rearrangement joins TRBV2 to TRBJ1-1; D remains unclear. V shed 3 bases and J shed 6 bases, with 11 bases lying between them. CDR1 SNHLY and CDR2 FYNNEI come from the germline V gene. The CDR3 totals 13 residues. CDR3 protein: CASSEIPRAEAFF. For the CDR3, the DNA is TGTGCCAGCAGTGAGATCCCCCGCGCTGAAGCTTTCTTT.

This clonotype was detected ten times or more. The gene calls are TRBV6-5 and TRBJ2-3; the D gene could be TRBD1 or TRBD2 (5 bases each). This CDR3 comprises 15 residues. Germline values: CDR1 MNHEY, CDR2 SVGAGI. The V gene lost 0 bases and the J gene lost 3 bases, with 10 bases spanning the gap. The CDR3 loop reads CASSYSGRETDTQYF. The CDR3 DNA sequence: TGTGCCAGCAGTTACTCCGGCAGGGAGACAGATACGCAGTATTTT.

This clonotype showed up many times. The chain recombines TRBV7-9 with TRBJ1-3; 8 bases map to TRBD1. Germline CDR1 SEHNR, CDR2 FQNEAQ (reference sequence). The CDR3 runs to 15 residues. V lost 0 bases, J lost 6 bases, and 4 bases stayed unmatched. CDR3 sequence (DNA): TGTGCCAGCAGCTTAGCGGACAGGGTGCCAAACACCATATATTTT. Protein sequence: CASSLADRVPNTIYF.

This clonotype was counted ten times or more. J is TRBJ1-4 and V is TRBV14, with 7 positions matching TRBD1. The CDR3 extends over 15 amino acids. Germline V lookup: CDR1 SGHDN, CDR2 FVKESK. Trimming at V came to 3 bases and at J to 4 bases, leaving 5 bases not matched to a gene. The CDR3 loop is CASSQETGLNEKLFF. CDR3 DNA sequence: TGTGCCAGCAGCCAGGAGACAGGGCTTAATGAAAAACTGTTTTTT.

This clonotype showed up just a few times. The V call is TRBV6-1, the J call TRBJ2-4, with D perhaps given as TRBD1 or TRBD2 (5 bases each). Trimming pared 8 bases from V and 12 bases from J, leaving 17 bases between. This CDR3 contains 12 residues. Germline assignment: CDR1 MNHNS and CDR2 SASEGT. CDR3 residues: CASGPLRGHQYF. The CDR3 DNA reads TGTGCCAGCGGGCCCCTACGGGGCCATCAGTACTTC.

This clonotype appeared a few times. This chain links TRBV10-2 with TRBJ1-1, with TRBD1 identical over 9 bases. Germline lookup yields CDR1 WSHSY and CDR2 SAAADI. This CDR3 is built from 15 residues. Unmatched junction bases numbered 7, after V lost 6 bases and J lost 2 bases. The CDR3 sequence: CASRAMTGGNTEAFF. In nucleotides, the CDR3 is TGCGCCAGCAGAGCGATGACAGGGGGAAACACTGAAGCTTTCTTT.

The V and J genes are TRBV9 and TRBJ2-3, with D perhaps given as TRBD1 or TRBD2 (5 bases each). This CDR3 has 15 residues. From germline, CDR1 is SGDLS and CDR2 YYNGEE. Trimming stripped 1 base from V and 11 bases from J, with 20 bases between. CDR3 coding DNA: TGTGCCAGCAGCGTATCAGGGACGCCCAGCAATGAGCAGTATTTT. Translation: CASSVSGTPSNEQYF.